This TCR beta chain derives from a study of CD8+ T cells in alopecia areata. On this clone itself: The antigen remains undetermined.

Study-wide points: Within the top 100, expanded CD8+ clones significantly decreased with tofacitinib, as did scalp clonality. Mice gave a clearer picture of TCR sharing than patients did, possibly for HLA-related reasons.

Documented treatment: oral pan-JAK inhibitor, 5-10 mg twice daily. Extracted RNA was reverse transcribed into cDNA, the sequencing template. TCRdb keeps only in-frame clones here, not all; method: immunoSEQ multiplex PCR. The table lists 250,000 to 350,000 clones, 60% of them singletons. V lost 0 bases, J lost 2 bases, and 7 bases lay in between. Germline CDR1 and CDR2: SGHTA and FQGNSA. CDR3 length: 14 amino acids. The source is a human donor with alopecia areata. The V gene is TRBV7-2, the J gene TRBJ2-5, with D maybe TRBD2 (5 bases). The source material was CD4+ T cells sorted from blood, sampled at week 52, from a patient treated with tofacitinib. Here the CDR3 reads CASSLATGQETQYF. The DNA of the CDR3 is TGTGCCAGCAGCTTAGCGACGGGGCAAGAGACCCAGTACTTC.